These 21 T cell receptor beta chains share one sample of origin, sequenced in a study of T-cell memory formation after mild COVID-19. TCRdb fed the 5' RACE reads into MiXCR, producing one record per CDR3 protein. The data show about 470,000 distinct CDR3 sequences, about 18% seen once. The sequenced material came from PBMCs or a T cell subset sorted from them (not recorded which). The receptors shown here come from an adult woman who had mild COVID-19 (a few samples of this study predate the infection). Cell type and time point are not known.

The chain has TRBV30 and TRBJ2-3; D possibly corresponds to TRBD2 (5 bases). V was clipped by 0 bases and J by 1 base, with 11 bases between them. The CDR3 loop spans 15 amino acids. Germline CDR1 reads GTSNPN; CDR2 reads SVGIG (reference sequence). The CDR3 DNA reads as TGTGCCTGGAGTGTTCGAGTTAGCGGCACAGATACGCAGTATTTT. Amino acid sequence: CAWSVRVSGTDTQYF.

The rearrangement uses TRBV4-3 and TRBJ1-2; D not resolved. There are 13 residues in the CDR3. The V gene lost 0 bases and the J gene lost 7 bases, with 9 bases spanning the gap. Per the germline V gene, CDR1 is LGHNA and CDR2 is YSLEER. CDR3 sequence (DNA): TGCGCCAGCAGCCAAGAATATCTAGTTGGCTACACCTTC. Amino acid sequence: CASSQEYLVGYTF.

This clonotype was seen more than once but under ten times. This sequence joins TRBV7-2 and TRBJ2-2; TRBD1 matches 7 bases. This CDR3 comprises 15 residues. Germline V gives CDR1 SGHTA, CDR2 FQGNSA. The ends lost 5 bases at V and 4 bases at J; junction bases unmatched: 7. CDR3 sequence: CASSLLQGSTGELFF. Written as DNA, the CDR3 is TGTGCCAGCAGCCTCCTACAGGGGTCCACCGGGGAGCTGTTTTTT.

This clonotype has just a few counts. The chain has TRBV7-3 and TRBJ1-6; D not resolved. The CDR3 is 13 residues long. Germline assignment: CDR1 SGHTA and CDR2 FQGTGA. V was cut by 1 base and J by 8 bases, with 6 bases left in between. The CDR3 nucleotides are TGTGCCAGCAGCTTAATCCGGGATTCACCCCTCCACTTT. It is translated as CASSLIRDSPLHF.

Only a few counts were recorded for this clonotype. The chain links TRBV11-1 to TRBJ2-2; the D gene is possibly TRBD2 (5 bases). V gave up 3 bases and J gave up 6 bases, with 14 bases separating them. CDR1 and CDR2 (germline): SGHAT, FQDESV (reference sequence). The CDR3 length is 15 residues. The CDR3 coding sequence is TGTGCCAGCAGCTTCGGGCGCGGGTGGCCCGGGGAGCTGTTTTTT. Translated, it gives CASSFGRGWPGELFF.

This clonotype was seen a handful of times. The V call is TRBV4-3, the J call TRBJ2-7; D might be TRBD2 (6 bases). The V gene's germline CDR1 is LGHNA and CDR2 YSLEER. This CDR3 has 15 residues. Trimming shortened V by 3 bases and J by 2 bases, and 14 bases separated the two germline ends. The CDR3 spells CASSHSGSRAYEQYF. In DNA form, the CDR3 reads TGCGCCAGCAGCCATAGCGGTTCTCGGGCCTACGAGCAGTACTTC.

The J gene is TRBJ2-1, the V gene TRBV6-1; D is possibly TRBD1 (6 bases). V was cut by 10 bases and J by 4 bases, with 20 bases left in between. The CDR3 spans 15 residues. In germline, CDR1 is MNHNS, CDR2 SASEGT. CDR3 DNA sequence: TGTGCCACCCGACCGGGACAAGCCCAATACAATGAGCAGTTCTTC. Protein product: CATRPGQAQYNEQFF.

The chain joins TRBV27 to TRBJ1-4; D gene unclear. Trimming cost V 4 bases and J 1 base, with 10 bases left between them. CDR3 length equals 15 residues. The germline CDR1 and CDR2 sequences are MNHEY and SMNVEV (reference sequence). The chain's CDR3 is CASSSYSLTNEKLFF. CDR3 bases: TGTGCCAGCAGTTCTTACAGCCTAACTAATGAAAAACTGTTTTTT.

This clonotype has more than one count but fewer than ten. This sequence joins TRBV5-1 and TRBJ2-7; 9 nucleotides align to TRBD1. This CDR3 has 14 residues. The germline V gene has CDR1 SGHRS and CDR2 YFSETQ. The ends lost 5 bases at V and 5 bases at J; junction bases unmatched: 8. The CDR3, as DNA: TGCGCCAGCAGGGTCGGACAGGGGTTCGACGAGCAGTACTTC. Translating gives CASRVGQGFDEQYF.

The sample holds a few counts of this clonotype. J is TRBJ2-1 and V is TRBV24-1; TRBD1 matches at 8 bases. After removal of 4 bases from V and 7 bases from J, the junction contained 5 bases not matched to a gene. CDR1 and CDR2 from the germline V gene are KGHDR and SFDVKD. The CDR3 is 14 residues long. CDR3 nucleotides: TGTGCCACCAGTGAAGGGACAGGAAAGAATGAGCAGTTCTTC. Amino acids: CATSEGTGKNEQFF.

This clonotype has ten or more counts. The rearrangement joins TRBV20-1 to TRBJ2-2; tentative D call: TRBD1 (6 bases). The CDR3 has 14 residues. From germline, CDR1 is DFQATT and CDR2 SNEGSKA (reference sequence). The DNA for the CDR3 is TGCGCCTCCGGGACAAAGGAGAACACCGGGGAGCTGTTTTTT. This gives the protein CASGTKENTGELFF.

V usage is TRBV9 and J usage is TRBJ2-1; the D gene is possibly TRBD2 (6 bases). The V and J ends lost 0 bases and 2 bases respectively, with 9 bases between them. CDR3 size: 15 residues. Germline values: CDR1 SGDLS, CDR2 YYNGEE. The DNA for the CDR3 is TGTGCCAGCAGCGTAGCTAGCGAGACCTACAATGAGCAGTTCTTC. It encodes CASSVASETYNEQFF.

CDR3 sequence reads: CSALPSTGLDVTEAFF. The CDR3 bases are TGCAGTGCTTTACCTTCGACAGGGCTGGATGTCACTGAAGCTTTCTTT. The chain combines TRBV20-1 with TRBJ1-1; TRBD1 aligns across 7 bases. In germline, CDR1 is DFQATT, CDR2 SNEGSKA (reference sequence). After removal of 5 bases from V and 4 bases from J, the junction contained 16 bases not matched to a gene. The CDR3 extends over 16 amino acids.

This clonotype has only a few counts. This chain connects TRBV4-2 to TRBJ2-7; the D is unclear. The germline V gene encodes CDR1 LGHNA and CDR2 YNFKEQ. The CDR3 contains 17 residues. V was pared by 0 bases and J by 6 bases, with 21 bases between. The chain's CDR3 is CASSQDADSRYSGEQYF. The CDR3 DNA reads as TGTGCCAGCAGCCAAGATGCGGATAGCAGATACAGTGGCGAGCAGTACTTC.

V gene TRBV12-3 or TRBV12-4 combines with J gene TRBJ2-7; 7 bases match TRBD1. The CDR3 is 15 amino acids. J gave up 0 bases and V 6 bases, and 8 bases lay outside the gene matches. CDR3 in amino acids: CASSPTTGNSYEQYF. CDR3 sequence (DNA): TGTGCCAGCAGCCCCACGACAGGGAACTCCTACGAGCAGTACTTC.

The V gene is TRBV6-2 or TRBV6-3, the J gene TRBJ2-2, with D tentatively TRBD2 (5 bases). V was clipped by 8 bases and J by 3 bases, with 13 bases between them. Germline lookup yields CDR1 MNHEY and CDR2 SVGEGT. This CDR3 region has 14 residues. In DNA, the CDR3 is TGTGCCAGCCACGGACTTTCCTACACCGGGGAGCTGTTTTTT. This translates into CASHGLSYTGELFF.

This chain connects TRBV7-2 to TRBJ1-2, with 7 bases fitting TRBD1. The CDR3 runs 13 residues. CDR1 and CDR2 (germline): SGHTA, FQGNSA. With V trimmed by 2 bases and J by 8 bases, 5 bases remained unmatched. CDR3 DNA sequence: TGTGCCAGCAGCTTACTACAGGGGTACGGCTACACCTTC. Its protein is CASSLLQGYGYTF. Complete variable domain (other parts from reference TRBV7-2 and TRBJ1-2): GAGVSQSPSNKVTEKGKDVELRCDPISGHTALYWYRQSLGQGLEFLIYFQGNSAPDKSGLPSDRFSAERTGGSVSTLTIQRTQQEDSAVYLCASSLLQGYGYTFGSGTRLTVV.

J is TRBJ2-3 and V is TRBV24-1; 7 bases line up with TRBD1. Trimming took 1 base from V and 2 from J; bases not matched to a gene: 5. The CDR3 consists of 16 residues. Germline CDR1 KGHDR, CDR2 SFDVKD. The CDR3 region is CATSDFRQGATDTQYF. CDR3 sequence (DNA): TGTGCCACCAGTGATTTCCGACAGGGTGCCACAGATACGCAGTATTTT.

The CDR3 loop is CASRLRLGRGASWGYGYTF. DNA for the CDR3: TGTGCAAGTCGCCTCCGGCTGGGCAGGGGAGCCTCCTGGGGCTATGGCTACACCTTC. The J gene is TRBJ1-2, the V gene TRBV12-2; the D call TRBD1 from the table was never checked on the DNA. TRBV12-2 is a documented pseudogene. This CDR3 region has 19 residues.

This clonotype was detected many times. The chain employs TRBV9 and TRBJ1-5; D gene uncertain. The CDR3 extends over 15 amino acids. Germline values: CDR1 SGDLS, CDR2 YYNGEE. V lost 3 bases, J lost 4 bases, and 14 bases lay in between. CDR3: CASSEGSLANQPQHF. CDR3 coding DNA: TGTGCCAGCAGCGAGGGTTCCCTTGCGAATCAGCCCCAGCATTTT.

The sample holds a few counts of this clonotype. The chain combines TRBV24-1 with TRBJ2-2; possible D gene TRBD1, 5 bases. Looked up from germline, CDR1 is KGHDR and CDR2 is SFDVKD. Trimming removed 3 bases at V and 3 bases at J, with 13 bases between. This CDR3 has 16 amino acids. This chain's CDR3 is CATSDRQITDTGELFF. CDR3 DNA: TGTGCCACCAGTGATCGACAGATAACGGACACCGGGGAGCTGTTTTTT.